The 18 T cell receptor beta chains below all came from one sample that was sequenced in a study of blood T cell repertoires in COVID-19. Repertoires were generated with immunoSEQ multiplex PCR, while TCRdb's copy carries only in-frame clones and drops some. Of a few hundred thousand clones listed, over 75% are singletons. The sample comprised PBMCs or T cells enriched from blood (not recorded which). The receptors originated from a man aged 35 to 55 in a cohort exposed to, infected with or recovered from COVID-19 (not recorded which).

The V gene is TRBV7-9, the J gene TRBJ1-2; D is unclear. Looked up from germline, CDR1 is SEHNR and CDR2 is FQNEAQ (reference sequence). This CDR3 comprises 13 residues. Trimming removed 1 base at V and 6 bases at J, with 9 bases between. For the CDR3, the DNA is TGTGCCAGCAGCTTAGTCCCTATGGATGGCTACACCTTC. Its protein is CASSLVPMDGYTF. Full variable domain (remainder filled in from reference TRBV7-9 and TRBJ1-2): DTGVSQNPRHKITKRGQNVTFRCDPISEHNRLYWYRQTLGQGPEFLTYFQNEAQLEKSRLLSDRFSAERPKGSFSTLEIQRTEQGDSAMYLCASSLVPMDGYTFGSGTRLTVV.

V is TRBV5-4 and J is TRBJ2-2, with 12 bases lining up with TRBD2. CDR1 is SGHNT and CDR2 is YYREEE in the germline V gene (reference sequence). The junction had 8 bases not matched to a gene; V was cut back by 4 bases and J by 7 bases. This CDR3 is built from 16 residues. The CDR3, as DNA: TGTGCCAGCAGCCCGAAACTAGCGGGAGGTCACGGGGAGCTGTTTTTT. Encoded protein: CASSPKLAGGHGELFF.

The chain links TRBV27 to TRBJ1-5; tentatively, D is TRBD1 (5 bases). CDR1 is MNHEY and CDR2 is SMNVEV in the germline V gene (reference sequence). CDR3 length equals 13 residues. The V end was cut by 2 bases, the J end by 9 bases, with 11 bases between. The CDR3 here is CASSLTQVPPQHF. CDR3 DNA: TGTGCCAGCAGTTTAACACAGGTGCCGCCCCAGCATTTT.

The chain links TRBV9 to TRBJ2-1; no firm D call. V gave up 4 bases and J gave up 6 bases, with 14 bases separating them. This CDR3 is 14 amino acids long. CDR1 SGDLS and CDR2 YYNGEE come from the germline V gene. CDR3 coding DNA: TGTGCCAGCAGCCCCTCGAGGCCATTCAATGAGCAGTTCTTC. Translating gives CASSPSRPFNEQFF.

The chain joins TRBV6-5 to TRBJ2-7; 8 nucleotides align to TRBD2. The CDR3 is 14 residues long. Germline V gene sequence: CDR1 MNHEY, CDR2 SVGAGI. J gave up 6 bases and V 2 bases, and 6 bases lay outside the gene matches. The CDR3 nucleotides read TGTGCCAGCAGTTACCAGGGAACTAGCGGCGAGCAGTACTTC. This gives the protein CASSYQGTSGEQYF.

This sequence joins TRBV30 and TRBJ2-7; 9 nucleotides agree with TRBD1. Looked up from germline, CDR1 is GTSNPN and CDR2 is SVGIG (reference sequence). The CDR3 is made up of 13 amino acids. V was pared by 3 bases and J by 1 base, with 1 base of the junction left unmatched. In nucleotides, the CDR3 is TGTGCCTGGAGAGGGACAGGGTCCTACGAGCAGTACTTC. Translating gives CAWRGTGSYEQYF.

CDR3 sequence: CASSFRLSGANVLTF. The CDR3, as DNA: TGTGCCAGCAGCTTTAGACTCTCTGGGGCCAACGTCCTGACTTTC. The chain combines TRBV7-9 with TRBJ2-6; D unclear. Germline CDR1 and CDR2: SEHNR and FQNEAQ (reference sequence). The CDR3 spans 15 residues. V was shortened by 3 bases and J by 0 bases, with 6 bases between the two germline ends.

The chain employs TRBV5-4 and TRBJ2-4; D is possibly TRBD2 (6 bases). The CDR3 sequence is 12 residues long. From germline, CDR1 is SGHNT and CDR2 YYREEE (reference sequence). The ends were cut back, 4 bases at V and 7 bases at J, with 9 bases in the middle. The CDR3 nucleotides are TGTGCCAGCAGCGAGGGGACTAACATTCAGTACTTC. Residues: CASSEGTNIQYF.

The rearrangement joins TRBV9 to TRBJ2-2, with a possible D match to TRBD2 (5 bases). This CDR3 has 16 amino acids. V was trimmed by 0 bases and J by 3 bases, leaving 12 bases between them. CDR1 SGDLS and CDR2 YYNGEE come from the germline V gene. CDR3 nucleotide sequence: TGTGCCAGCAGCGTAGACCTAGCTGTCTACACCGGGGAGCTGTTTTTT. The encoded protein is CASSVDLAVYTGELFF.

This chain connects TRBV4-1 to TRBJ2-2; 7 bases match TRBD1. CDR3 size: 16 residues. Germline CDR1 MGHRA, CDR2 YSYEKL. The V gene end was trimmed by 4 bases and the J gene end by 6 bases; junction bases not matched to a gene: 11. In nucleotides, the CDR3 is TGCGCCAGCAGCCGATACAGGGGAGTAAGGCCCGGGGAGCTGTTTTTT. Translation: CASSRYRGVRPGELFF.

The gene calls are TRBV10-3 and TRBJ1-2; D is perhaps TRBD1 (6 bases). With 10 bases removed from V and 0 bases from J, the gap between germline ends came to 12 bases. This CDR3 is built from 13 residues. Germline-derived CDR1 and CDR2 are ENHRY and SYGVKD. CDR3 in DNA: TGTGCCACCGGGGACACAGCTAACTATGGCTACACCTTC. Protein: CATGDTANYGYTF.

This clone was detected once. The V gene is TRBV5-1, the J gene TRBJ1-2; D remains unclear. From germline, CDR1 is SGHRS and CDR2 YFSETQ. Trimming stripped 0 bases from V and 4 bases from J, with 7 bases between. The CDR3 consists of 13 residues. The chain's CDR3 is CASSLEAGYGYTF. Written as DNA, the CDR3 is TGCGCCAGCAGCTTGGAGGCAGGCTATGGCTACACCTTC.

The V gene is TRBV6-5, the J gene TRBJ1-3, with D perhaps matching TRBD1 (5 bases). Trimming cost V 7 bases and J 4 bases, with 14 bases left between them. Germline V gives CDR1 MNHEY, CDR2 SVGAGI. The CDR3 sequence is 14 residues long. As DNA, the CDR3 is TGTGCCAGCACCGTGTGGGGGGTCGGAAACACCATATATTTT. Encoded protein: CASTVWGVGNTIYF.

This chain uses TRBV3-1 (or the pseudogene TRBV3-2) with TRBJ1-1; tentatively, D is TRBD1 (6 bases). Trimming removed 3 bases from V and 5 bases from J, with 13 bases in between. The CDR3 has 14 amino acids. Germline V gives CDR1 LGHDT, CDR2 YNNKEL (reference sequence). CDR3 DNA sequence: TGTGCCAGCAGCCACTCACAGGGTTGGACTGAAGCTTTCTTT. Translating it yields CASSHSQGWTEAFF.

The CDR3 spells CASSSSDPALTSGRTYEQYF. CDR3 DNA: TGTGCCAGCAGTTCGAGTGATCCGGCCCTGACTAGCGGGCGTACCTACGAGCAGTACTTC. V and J are TRBV28 and TRBJ2-7; 10 bases map to TRBD2. V gave up 4 bases and J gave up 2 bases; unmatched junction bases: 20. Germline loops: CDR1 MDHEN, CDR2 SYDVKM. There are 20 residues in the CDR3.

The chain links TRBV6-5 to TRBJ1-6; D call uncertain. V was cut by 2 bases and J by 10 bases, with 12 bases left in between. Germline values: CDR1 MNHEY, CDR2 SVGAGI. The CDR3 is 14 amino acids. CDR3 coding DNA: TGTGCCAGCAGTTACCGATCTGGGGAGTCACCCCTCCACTTT. It encodes CASSYRSGESPLHF.

The V and J genes are TRBV2 and TRBJ2-7, with 8 nucleotides matching TRBD1. The junction had 6 bases not matched to a gene; V was cut back by 5 bases and J by 0 bases. Germline CDR1 and CDR2: SNHLY and FYNNEI. The CDR3 extends over 15 amino acids. The chain's CDR3 is CASSPDRGISYEQYF. CDR3 DNA: TGTGCCAGCAGTCCCGACAGGGGAATCTCCTACGAGCAGTACTTC.

This clone turned up a few times. The genes are TRBV5-1 and TRBJ2-1; 9 nucleotides line up with TRBD2. V lost 5 bases, J lost 6 bases, and 9 bases stayed unmatched. The CDR3 is made up of 15 amino acids. Looked up from germline, CDR1 is SGHRS and CDR2 is YFSETQ. The CDR3 reads CASRASGTNSNEQFF. For the CDR3, the DNA is TGCGCCAGCAGGGCTAGCGGGACGAACTCCAATGAGCAGTTCTTC.